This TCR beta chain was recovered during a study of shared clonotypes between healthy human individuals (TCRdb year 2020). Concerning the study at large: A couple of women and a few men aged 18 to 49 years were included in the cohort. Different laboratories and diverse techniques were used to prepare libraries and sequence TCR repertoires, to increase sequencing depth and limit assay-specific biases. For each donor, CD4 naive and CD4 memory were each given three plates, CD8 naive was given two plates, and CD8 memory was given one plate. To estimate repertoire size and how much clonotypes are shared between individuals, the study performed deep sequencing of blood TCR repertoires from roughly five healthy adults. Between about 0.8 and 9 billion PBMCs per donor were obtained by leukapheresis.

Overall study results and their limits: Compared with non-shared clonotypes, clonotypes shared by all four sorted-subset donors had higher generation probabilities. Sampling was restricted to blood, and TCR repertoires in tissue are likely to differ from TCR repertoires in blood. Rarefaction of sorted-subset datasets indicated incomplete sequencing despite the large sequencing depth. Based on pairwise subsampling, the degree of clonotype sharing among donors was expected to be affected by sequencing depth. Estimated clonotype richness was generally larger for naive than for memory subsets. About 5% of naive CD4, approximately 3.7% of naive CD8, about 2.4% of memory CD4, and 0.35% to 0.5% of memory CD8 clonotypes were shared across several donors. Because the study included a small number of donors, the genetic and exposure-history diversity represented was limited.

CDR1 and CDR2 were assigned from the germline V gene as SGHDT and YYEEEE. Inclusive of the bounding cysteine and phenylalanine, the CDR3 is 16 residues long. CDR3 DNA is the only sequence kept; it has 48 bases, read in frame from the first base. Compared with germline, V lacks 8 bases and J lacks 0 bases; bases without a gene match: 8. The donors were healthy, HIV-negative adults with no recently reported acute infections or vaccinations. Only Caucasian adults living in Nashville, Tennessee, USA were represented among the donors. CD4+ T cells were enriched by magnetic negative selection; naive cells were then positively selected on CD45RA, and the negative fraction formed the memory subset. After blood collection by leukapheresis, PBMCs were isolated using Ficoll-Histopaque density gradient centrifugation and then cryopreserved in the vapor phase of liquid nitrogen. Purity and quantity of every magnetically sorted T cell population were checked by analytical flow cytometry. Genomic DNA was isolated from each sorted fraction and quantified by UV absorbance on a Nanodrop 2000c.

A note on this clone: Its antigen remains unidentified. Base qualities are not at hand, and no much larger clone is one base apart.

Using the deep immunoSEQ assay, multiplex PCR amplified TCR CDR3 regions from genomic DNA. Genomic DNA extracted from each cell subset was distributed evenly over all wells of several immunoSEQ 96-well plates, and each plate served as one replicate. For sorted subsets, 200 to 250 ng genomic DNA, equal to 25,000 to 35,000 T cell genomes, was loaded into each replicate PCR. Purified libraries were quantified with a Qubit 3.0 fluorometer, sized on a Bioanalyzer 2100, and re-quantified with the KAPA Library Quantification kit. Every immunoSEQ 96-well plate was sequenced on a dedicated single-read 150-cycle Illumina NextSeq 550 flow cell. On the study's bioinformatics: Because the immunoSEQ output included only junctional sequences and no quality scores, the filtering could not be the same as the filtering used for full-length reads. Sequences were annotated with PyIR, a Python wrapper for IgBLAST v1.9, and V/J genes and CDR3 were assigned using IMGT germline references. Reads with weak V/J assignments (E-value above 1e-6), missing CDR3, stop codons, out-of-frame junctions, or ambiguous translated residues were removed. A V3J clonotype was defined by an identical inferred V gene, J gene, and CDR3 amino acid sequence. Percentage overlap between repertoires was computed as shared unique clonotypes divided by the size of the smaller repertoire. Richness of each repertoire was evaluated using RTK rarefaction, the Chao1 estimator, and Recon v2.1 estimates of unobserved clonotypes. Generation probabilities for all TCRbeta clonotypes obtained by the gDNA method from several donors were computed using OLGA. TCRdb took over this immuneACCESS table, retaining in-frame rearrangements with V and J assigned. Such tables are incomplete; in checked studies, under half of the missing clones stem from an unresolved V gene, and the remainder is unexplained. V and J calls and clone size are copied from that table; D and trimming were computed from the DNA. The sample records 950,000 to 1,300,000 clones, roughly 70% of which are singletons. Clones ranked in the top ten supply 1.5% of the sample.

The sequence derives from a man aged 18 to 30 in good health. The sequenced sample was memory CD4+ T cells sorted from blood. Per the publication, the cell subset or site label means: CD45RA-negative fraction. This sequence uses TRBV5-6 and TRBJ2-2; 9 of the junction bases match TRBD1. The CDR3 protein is CARGEWDRANTGELFF. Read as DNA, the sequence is TGTGCCAGAGGGGAGTGGGACAGGGCGAACACCGGGGAGCTGTTTTTT.